The 31 T cell receptor beta chains presented below share a single source sample, sequenced in a study of T cells in Graves' hyperthyroidism and ophthalmopathy. RNA transcripts gave rise to amplified TCR beta CDR3 regions. RT-PCR in the first round (using the HTBI primer set) targeted the TCR CDR3. Each CDR3 protein gets one entry after TCRdb re-called the multiplex PCR reads with MiXCR. The sample consists of 530,000 or so distinct CDR3 sequences, approximately 44% of them appearing once. The sample was peripheral blood or thyroid tissue (not recorded which). These receptors were taken from a woman under 30 with Graves' hyperthyroidism.

The chain recombines TRBV5-6 with TRBJ2-3; the D is unclear. The CDR3 is 14 residues long. The germline V and J ends were trimmed by 3 bases and 2 bases, with 10 bases remaining between them. Germline CDR1 reads SGHDT; CDR2 reads YYEEEE. CDR3 coding DNA: TGTGCCAGCAGCTCTCCCGACTTCACAGATACGCAGTATTTT. It specifies CASSSPDFTDTQYF.

This clonotype has at least ten counts. V usage is TRBV10-3 and J usage is TRBJ1-1, with D possibly TRBD1 on 5 matching bases. Germline-derived CDR1 and CDR2 are ENHRY and SYGVKD. The CDR3 is 13 residues long. V lost 10 bases and J 0 bases, leaving 12 bases between the germline ends. For the CDR3, the DNA is TGTGCCACACATAGCAGGGTGAACACTGAAGCTTTCTTT. Translated: CATHSRVNTEAFF.

The chain employs TRBV9 and TRBJ2-2, with 7 bases identical to TRBD2. Germline lookup yields CDR1 SGDLS and CDR2 YYNGEE. The CDR3 has 18 amino acids. Trimming removed 2 bases from V and 4 bases from J; junction bases left unmatched: 14. The CDR3 nucleotides are TGTGCCAGCAGCGTCGGTAGCGGGCCTGCTCCGGGCACCGGGGAGCTGTTTTTT. This translates into CASSVGSGPAPGTGELFF.

This rearrangement joins TRBV7-9 to TRBJ2-5; D is possibly TRBD2 (6 bases). The V end was cut by 5 bases, the J end by 6 bases, with 19 bases between. Germline V gene lookup returns CDR1 SEHNR and CDR2 FQNEAQ (reference sequence). This CDR3 has 15 residues. The CDR3 DNA sequence: TGTGCCAGCAGCGTAGAGACGGGAGATGTAAAGACCCAGTACTTC. This gives the protein CASSVETGDVKTQYF. Using reference TRBV7-9 and TRBJ2-5 for the parts outside the CDR3, the full variable domain is DTGVSQNPRHKITKRGQNVTFRCDPISEHNRLYWYRQTLGQGPEFLTYFQNEAQLEKSRLLSDRFSAERPKGSFSTLEIQRTEQGDSAMYLCASSVETGDVKTQYFGPGTRLLVL.

The CDR3 is CATSSRSGSGANVLTF. The DNA of the CDR3 is TGTGCCACCAGCAGTAGGTCAGGCTCTGGGGCCAACGTCCTGACTTTC. This rearrangement joins TRBV15 to TRBJ2-6; D is unresolved. The CDR3 runs to 16 residues. Trimming removed 3 bases at V and 0 bases at J, with 9 bases between. Germline CDR1 and CDR2: LNHNV and YYDKDF (reference sequence).

This clonotype was seen ten or more times. This chain connects TRBV24-1 to TRBJ2-2; possibly TRBD2 for D (6 bases). Germline assignment: CDR1 KGHDR and CDR2 SFDVKD. Trimming took off 5 bases at V and 8 bases at J, with 8 bases between the two ends. This CDR3 comprises 12 residues. In DNA, the CDR3 is TGTGCCACCAGTGCCCTAGCGGGGGAGCTGTTTTTT. Translating gives CATSALAGELFF.

This clonotype was observed a single time. V is TRBV29-1 and J is TRBJ1-2, with a possible D match to TRBD1 (5 bases). The CDR3 spans 12 residues. V gave up 0 bases and J gave up 9 bases, with 11 bases separating them. Per the germline V gene, CDR1 is SQVTM and CDR2 is ANQGSEA. The CDR3, as DNA: TGCAGCGTTGAAGAGGGGCAGAGAAGCTACACCTTC. Protein sequence: CSVEEGQRSYTF.

The CDR3 coding sequence is TGTGCCAGCAGCGCGAGAGGCTCTGGAAACACCGGGGAGCTGTTTTTT. Protein product: CASSARGSGNTGELFF. The chain carries TRBV7-9 and TRBJ2-2; no clear D. From germline, CDR1 is SEHNR and CDR2 FQNEAQ (reference sequence). Trimming removed 5 bases from V and 2 bases from J, with 15 bases in between. The CDR3 is 16 amino acids. Full variable domain (remainder filled in from reference TRBV7-9 and TRBJ2-2): DTGVSQNPRHKITKRGQNVTFRCDPISEHNRLYWYRQTLGQGPEFLTYFQNEAQLEKSRLLSDRFSAERPKGSFSTLEIQRTEQGDSAMYLCASSARGSGNTGELFFGEGSRLTVL.

This sequence joins TRBV5-1 and TRBJ2-7; 9 bases match TRBD2. The J call may not be correct, given that the DNA end is closer to TRBJ2-1. This CDR3 has 17 amino acids. The germline V gene encodes CDR1 SGHRS and CDR2 YFSETQ. CDR3 loop: CASREGYSGSRYNEQFF. CDR3 coding DNA: TGCGCCAGCCGAGAAGGGTATAGCGGGAGTAGGTACAATGAGCAGTTCTTC.

The rearrangement uses TRBV20-1 and TRBJ2-5, with D possibly being TRBD2 (6 bases). Deletions cut 4 bases from V and 5 bases from J, with 26 bases between. This CDR3 contains 17 residues. Per germline, CDR1 DFQATT and CDR2 SNEGSKA (reference sequence). CDR3 loop: CSAKDRSSRARGETQYF. The CDR3 nucleotides read TGCAGTGCTAAAGATCGGAGTAGCAGGGCACGGGGGGAGACCCAGTACTTC.

This clonotype was found many times. CDR3 DNA sequence: TGTGCCAGCCACTACAGGGCTAACACTGAAGCTTTCTTT. This translates into CASHYRANTEAFF. V is TRBV6-2 or TRBV6-3 and J is TRBJ1-1; the D gene is possibly TRBD1 (6 bases). Between the trimmed V and J ends, which lost 8 bases and 2 bases, there was a span of 12 bases. This CDR3 has 13 amino acids. Germline CDR1 is MNHEY and CDR2 is SVGEGT.

This clonotype has a count of ten or more. V and J are TRBV12-3 or TRBV12-4 and TRBJ2-5; D remains unclear. V was trimmed by 3 bases and J by 7 bases, leaving 6 bases between them. This CDR3 comprises 11 residues. DNA for the CDR3: TGTGCCAGCAGTTTCTTGGGGACCCAGTACTTC. It specifies CASSFLGTQYF.

The chain's CDR3 is CASSLEGTSGTWGLQFF. Here the CDR3 DNA reads TGTGCCAGCAGCTTGGAGGGGACTAGCGGCACCTGGGGGTTGCAGTTCTTC. The rearrangement uses TRBV7-2 and TRBJ2-5; 11 bases map to TRBD2. The better agreement between TRBJ2-1 and the DNA end casts doubt on the J call. The germline gives CDR1 SGHTA, CDR2 FQGNSA. The CDR3 has 17 residues.

This clonotype was detected ten times or more. The final CDR3 position lacks the conserved phenylalanine or tryptophan, pointing to a likely read error. The limits of the CDR3 on the DNA are not certain, so only TCRdb's listed CDR3 is given. This sequence joins TRBV2 and TRBJ2-5; TRBD2 is taken as the D call from the table, unchecked against the DNA. The length of the CDR3 is 14 amino acids, counting both ends. Germline V gene data show CDR1 as SNHLY and CDR2 as FYNNEI. This chain's CDR3 is CASSRELDLGLESL.

The chain couples TRBV29-1 to TRBJ1-5; 9 bases are a match to TRBD1. V lost 7 bases and J lost 7; bases outside the gene matches: 20. The germline gives CDR1 SQVTM, CDR2 ANQGSEA. The CDR3 consists of 17 residues. CDR3 loop: CSARQGGWSGVRQPQHF. The CDR3 coding sequence is TGCAGCGCTAGACAGGGGGGATGGTCGGGGGTCCGACAGCCCCAGCATTTT.

V and J are TRBV2 and TRBJ2-5; D is perhaps TRBD2 (5 bases). The V gene lost 2 bases and the J gene lost 4 bases, with 11 bases spanning the gap. The germline gives CDR1 SNHLY, CDR2 FYNNEI. This CDR3 comprises 14 residues. The CDR3, as DNA: TGTGCCAGCAGTGAAACTAGGCCGGGAGAGACCCAGTACTTC. Translating it yields CASSETRPGETQYF.

This chain connects TRBV29-1 to TRBJ2-7; TRBD1 agrees at 7 bases. The V and J ends lost 8 bases and 0 bases, in that order; junction bases with no gene match: 13. Germline V CDR1 and CDR2: SQVTM, ANQGSEA. This CDR3 has 15 residues. CDR3 sequence: CSPRGRTGVSYEQYF. The CDR3 bases are TGCAGCCCCCGGGGAAGGACAGGAGTCTCCTACGAGCAGTACTTC.

This clonotype has only a few counts. V gene TRBV10-3 combines with J gene TRBJ2-7; 9 bases agree with TRBD1. The V gene's germline CDR1 is ENHRY and CDR2 SYGVKD. With V trimmed by 9 bases and J by 4 bases, 13 bases remained unmatched. The CDR3 has 15 residues. The CDR3 sequence is CAITKAPDRGYEQYF. The CDR3 DNA reads TGTGCCATAACCAAGGCCCCGGACAGGGGATACGAGCAGTACTTC.

About this clonotype: An end of the junction differs from the germline gene, which may be a read error. The chain recombines TRBV7-3 with TRBJ2-2; the D gene is possibly TRBD2 (6 bases). This CDR3 spans 11 amino acids. Germline assignment: CDR1 SGHTA and CDR2 FQGTGA. The CDR3 DNA reads as TGTGCCAGCAGCCTAGACGGGGGGCTGTTTTTT. Translated, it gives CASSLDGGLFF.

In regard to this clonotype: One junction end disagrees with the germline gene, perhaps due to a read error. This chain uses TRBV15 with TRBJ2-7; TRBD2 is a possible D gene (5 bases). The CDR3 has 12 residues. CDR1 is LNHNV and CDR2 is YYDKDF in the germline V gene (reference sequence). CDR3 sequence reads: CATSRERVRQYF. The CDR3 DNA sequence: TGTGCCACCAGCCGAGAGAGGGTTCGGCAGTACTTC.

About this clonotype: A junction boundary mismatches the germline segment, possibly from a read error. The V gene is TRBV7-2, the J gene TRBJ1-1; TRBD1 is a possible D gene (6 bases). Per germline, CDR1 SGHTA and CDR2 FQGNSA. CDR3 length equals 16 residues. The CDR3 coding sequence is TGCGCCAGCAGCCAAGGCGCGCAGGGGTCGAACACTGAAGCTTTCTTT. Amino acid sequence: CASSQGAQGSNTEAFF.

The gene calls are TRBV13 and TRBJ1-2, with TRBD1 matching 8 bases. The CDR3 contains 16 residues. CDR1 and CDR2 (germline): PRHDT, FYEKMQ (reference sequence). With 4 bases clipped from V and 5 bases from J, the junction kept 12 bases outside the gene matches. The CDR3: CASSSSTGVFGYGYTF. CDR3 in DNA: TGTGCCAGCAGCTCATCGACAGGGGTCTTCGGTTATGGCTACACCTTC.

In its sample, this clonotype was seen many times. This CDR3 is CASGLVGRFYEQYF. CDR3 bases: TGTGCTAGTGGTTTGGTCGGAAGGTTTTACGAGCAGTACTTC. This chain links TRBV12-5 with TRBJ2-7; D is unresolved. This CDR3 has 14 residues. Per germline, CDR1 LGHNT and CDR2 FRNRAP. The V end was cut by 0 bases, the J end by 4 bases, with 10 bases between.

This clonotype turned up a few times. The chain recombines TRBV27 with TRBJ2-7, with 11 positions matching TRBD2. CDR3 length equals 15 residues. With V trimmed by 2 bases and J by 4 bases, 4 bases remained unmatched. Germline CDR1 reads MNHEY; CDR2 reads SMNVEV (reference sequence). The CDR3 region has the DNA TGTGCCAGCAGTTTACTAGCGGGAGGAATTTACGAGCAGTACTTC. Amino acid sequence: CASSLLAGGIYEQYF.

The chain couples TRBV10-3 to TRBJ2-7; D possibly corresponds to TRBD2 (5 bases). Trimming took off 0 bases at V and 6 bases at J, with 15 bases between the two ends. CDR1 ENHRY and CDR2 SYGVKD come from the germline V gene. This CDR3 is 15 amino acids long. CDR3 nucleotide sequence: TGTGCCATCAGTGAGTCCGCCGGGGATAACGGCGAGCAGTACTTC. It is translated as CAISESAGDNGEQYF.

This clonotype was recorded a few times. This chain uses TRBV29-1 with TRBJ2-3, with 8 positions matching TRBD2. CDR1 and CDR2 (germline): SQVTM, ANQGSEA. The CDR3 has 16 residues. The junction had 6 bases not matched to a gene; V was cut back by 1 base and J by 0 bases. The CDR3 sequence is CSVEGLAGTSTDTQYF. CDR3 DNA: TGCAGCGTTGAAGGGTTAGCGGGAACTAGCACAGATACGCAGTATTTT.

This clonotype was observed many times. This chain connects TRBV5-1 to TRBJ2-2, with 10 bases matching TRBD1. V gave up 4 bases and J gave up 5 bases; unmatched junction bases: 5. The length of the CDR3 is 15 residues. Germline V gene data show CDR1 as SGHRS and CDR2 as YFSETQ. The DNA for the CDR3 is TGCGCCAGCAGCATAAAGGGACAGGGGACCGGGGAGCTGTTTTTT. Protein: CASSIKGQGTGELFF.

The chain uses TRBV5-6 and TRBJ2-5; D ambiguous. CDR1 and CDR2 (germline): SGHDT, YYEEEE. This CDR3 is 13 amino acids long. V was pared by 4 bases and J by 9 bases, with 16 bases between. The CDR3 reads CASSPAGFPPQYF. The CDR3 bases are TGTGCCAGCAGCCCGGCTGGGTTCCCGCCCCAGTACTTC.

This clonotype came up a few times. V is TRBV7-9 and J is TRBJ2-1; 7 bases are shared with TRBD2. Looked up from germline, CDR1 is SEHNR and CDR2 is FQNEAQ (reference sequence). Trimming took 4 bases from V and 3 from J; bases not matched to a gene: 6. This CDR3 region has 15 residues. CDR3 in DNA: TGTGCCAGCAGCTCCCGGACTAGGGACTACAATGAGCAGTTCTTC. It translates to CASSSRTRDYNEQFF.

The V call is TRBV25-1, the J call TRBJ1-2; unclear D gene. The CDR3 totals 12 residues. The germline gives CDR1 MGHDK, CDR2 SYGVNS. Here the CDR3 DNA reads TGTGCTAGAGGTGGGCAGAACTATGGCTACACCTTC. Protein: CARGGQNYGYTF.

The chain carries TRBV3-1 and TRBJ2-7; unclear D gene. Germline V gene lookup returns CDR1 LGHDT and CDR2 YNNKEL (reference sequence). This CDR3 has 13 residues. V was pared by 3 bases and J by 5 bases, with 11 bases between. The DNA for the CDR3 is TGTGCCAGCAGCCAGGCTCTCGATCACGAGCAGTACTTC. Its translation: CASSQALDHEQYF.